The 28 T cell receptor beta chains presented below share a single source sample, sequenced in a study of regulatory T cells in long-lasting Graves disease. The time point denotes: persistent/refractory GD, antithyroid drugs over 5 years with positive TRAb. Construction of the TCR library relied on RNA isolated from PBMCs. Construction of TCR beta libraries relied on iRepertoire HTBI primers and on Arm-PCR targeting CDR3 regions. Via MiXCR, TCRdb re-called the multiplex PCR reads, giving one row per CDR3 protein. This table has about 300,000 distinct CDR3 sequences, 22% appearing once. The specimen was peripheral blood mononuclear cells (PBMCs), collected when the disease was refractory, from a patient treated with antithyroid drugs. These receptors all come from a female donor with Graves disease.

Note on this clonotype: This sequence may be a read error, since a much larger clone differs from it by one base. J is TRBJ2-7 and V is TRBV25-1; D tentatively fits TRBD1 or TRBD2 (5 bases each). The CDR3 is made up of 14 amino acids. Germline values: CDR1 MGHDK, CDR2 SYGVNS. With 2 bases removed from V and 5 bases from J, the gap between germline ends came to 13 bases. Written as DNA, the CDR3 is TGTGCCAGCAGTGAAGCAGGGACCAACCACGAGCAGTACTTC. Protein: CASSEAGTNHEQYF.

This clonotype has just a few counts. The chain couples TRBV5-5 to TRBJ1-2; perhaps TRBD1 as D (5 bases). Germline V gene lookup returns CDR1 SGHKS and CDR2 YYEKEE (reference sequence). Deletions cut 4 bases from V and 3 bases from J, with 16 bases between. The CDR3 contains 15 residues. CDR3 in DNA: TGTGCCAGCAGCATCCGGGCGGACACTTACTATGGCTACACCTTC. It encodes CASSIRADTYYGYTF. Using reference TRBV5-5 and TRBJ1-2 for the parts outside the CDR3, the full variable domain is DAGVTQSPTHLIKTRGQQVTLRCSPISGHKSVSWYQQVLGQGPQFIFQYYEKEERGRGNFPDRFSARQFPNYSSELNVNALLLGDSALYLCASSIRADTYYGYTFGSGTRLTVV.

This clonotype was found a few times. The chain is built from TRBV7-2 and TRBJ2-7; tentative D call: TRBD1 (6 bases). Germline CDR1 reads SGHTA; CDR2 reads FQGNSA. This CDR3 contains 15 residues. Trimming pared 1 base from V and 0 bases from J, leaving 10 bases between. DNA for the CDR3: TGTGCCAGCAGCTTAGGCCAGGGGCACTCCTACGAGCAGTACTTC. It is translated as CASSLGQGHSYEQYF.

The chain is built from TRBV12-3 or TRBV12-4 and TRBJ1-2; D might be TRBD1 (5 bases). The CDR3 is 13 amino acids. Trimming took off 6 bases at V and 5 bases at J, with 13 bases between the two ends. The CDR3 region has the DNA TGTGCCAGCAGCCTGGGGGGTCAATATGGCTACACCTTC. It encodes CASSLGGQYGYTF.

The V call is TRBV7-9, the J call TRBJ2-5; TRBD2 might be the D (7 bases). Trimming removed 8 bases at V and 1 base at J, with 11 bases between. This CDR3 spans 13 amino acids. From germline, CDR1 is SEHNR and CDR2 FQNEAQ (reference sequence). The CDR3 region is CASGGGPQETQYF. As DNA, the CDR3 is TGTGCCAGCGGGGGGGGGCCCCAAGAGACCCAGTACTTC.

This clonotype was seen a handful of times. The genes are TRBV18 and TRBJ1-5; D is possibly TRBD1 (6 bases). V lost 3 bases, J lost 0 bases, and 12 bases lay in between. CDR3 length: 16 amino acids. Germline V gene lookup returns CDR1 KGHSH and CDR2 LQKENI. The CDR3 region has the DNA TGTGCCAGCTCACCCACCCAGGGGAATAGCAATCAGCCCCAGCATTTT. Residues: CASSPTQGNSNQPQHF.

In its sample, this clonotype was seen a few times. The rearrangement uses TRBV30 and TRBJ2-5, with D uncertain. This CDR3 contains 11 residues. The V gene lost 5 bases and the J gene lost 4 bases, with 8 bases spanning the gap. Germline-derived CDR1 and CDR2 are GTSNPN and SVGIG (reference sequence). In DNA, the CDR3 is TGTGCCTGGGCCGCCCCAGAGACCCAGTACTTC. It encodes CAWAAPETQYF.

The rearrangement links TRBV20-1 to TRBJ2-7, with D possibly matching TRBD1 (6 bases). In germline, CDR1 is DFQATT, CDR2 SNEGSKA (reference sequence). The CDR3 consists of 13 residues. Trimming stripped 6 bases from V and 0 bases from J, with 12 bases between. The CDR3 sequence is CSARTALSYEQYF. The CDR3, as DNA: TGCAGTGCCCGGACAGCCCTCTCCTACGAGCAGTACTTC.

With regard to this clonotype: This clone may be a read error of a much larger clone one base away. As the CDR3 is not closed by the conserved phenylalanine or tryptophan, this likely results from a read error. The genes are TRBV6-4 and TRBJ2-7; D is unclear. Trimming took 5 bases from V and 5 from J, leaving 13 bases between them. The V gene's germline CDR1 is MRHNA and CDR2 SNTAGT. This CDR3 comprises 13 residues. CDR3 region: CASSYNKGHEQYL. As DNA, the CDR3 is TGTGCCAGCAGTTACAATAAGGGCCACGAGCAGTACCTC.

The CDR3 DNA reads TGCGCCAGCAGCCAAGTGGTAAGGGGACACCTTCACTATGGCTACACCTTC. Protein sequence: CASSQVVRGHLHYGYTF. This chain joins TRBV4-1 and TRBJ1-2, with a weak D call TRBD1 (6 bases). The CDR3 contains 17 residues. V dropped 1 base and J dropped 3 bases, with 18 bases sitting between them. Germline values: CDR1 MGHRA, CDR2 YSYEKL.

There are many counts of this clonotype. The chain links TRBV7-8 to TRBJ1-5, with D hard to call. V lost 3 bases to trimming and J lost 2 bases, with 8 bases between them. CDR3 length equals 14 residues. Germline V gene lookup returns CDR1 SGHVS and CDR2 FQNEAQ. CDR3 residues: CASSFNTGNQPQHF. For the CDR3, the DNA is TGTGCCAGCAGCTTTAACACAGGCAATCAGCCCCAGCATTTT.

This clonotype came up many times. This rearrangement joins TRBV6-1 to TRBJ1-5, with 8 positions matching TRBD1. Germline lookup yields CDR1 MNHNS and CDR2 SASEGT. J gave up 6 bases and V 6 bases, and 7 bases lay outside the gene matches. The CDR3 extends over 14 amino acids. The CDR3 DNA sequence: TGTGCCAGCAGGGCAGGGGGCGAAGTTCAGCCCCAGCATTTT. Translation gives CASRAGGEVQPQHF.

The chain carries TRBV6-1 and TRBJ2-7; D possibly corresponds to TRBD2 (8 bases). The CDR3 spans 14 residues. Deletions cut 6 bases from V and 6 bases from J, with 18 bases between. CDR1 is MNHNS, CDR2 SASEGT, per germline. The CDR3 DNA follows: TGTGCCAGCAGCCGAGGGGGCGCGGGAGGCGAGCAGTACTTC. Translating gives CASSRGGAGGEQYF.

At least ten counts were recorded for this clonotype. This chain joins TRBV28 and TRBJ2-2; D might be TRBD1 (6 bases). V lost 5 bases to trimming and J lost 3 bases, with 13 bases between them. From germline, CDR1 is MDHEN and CDR2 SYDVKM. The CDR3 has 15 residues. CDR3 residues: CASSPPQGYTGELFF. DNA for the CDR3: TGTGCCAGCAGTCCCCCCCAGGGGTACACCGGGGAGCTGTTTTTT.

The table lists this clonotype with a few counts. The V call is TRBV7-9, the J call TRBJ2-5; tentative D call: TRBD2 (6 bases). This CDR3 comprises 14 residues. Germline lookup yields CDR1 SEHNR and CDR2 FQNEAQ (reference sequence). The V end was cut by 4 bases, the J end by 2 bases, with 11 bases between. CDR3 in amino acids: CASSYGDWQETQYF. The CDR3 nucleotides read TGTGCCAGCAGCTACGGGGACTGGCAAGAGACCCAGTACTTC. Full variable domain (rest looked up from reference TRBV7-9 and TRBJ2-5): DTGVSQNPRHKITKRGQNVTFRCDPISEHNRLYWYRQTLGQGPEFLTYFQNEAQLEKSRLLSDRFSAERPKGSFSTLEIQRTEQGDSAMYLCASSYGDWQETQYFGPGTRLLVL.

This chain uses TRBV20-1 with TRBJ2-2; TRBD2 aligns across 8 bases. Unmatched junction bases numbered 3, after V lost 8 bases and J lost 4 bases. Germline assignment: CDR1 DFQATT and CDR2 SNEGSKA (reference sequence). This CDR3 spans 12 amino acids. The CDR3 region has the DNA TGCAGTTCGGGGGGGCCCACCGGGGAGCTGTTTTTT. Amino acids: CSSGGPTGELFF.

This rearrangement joins TRBV29-1 to TRBJ2-6; 7 bases are a match to TRBD1. The CDR3 extends over 15 amino acids. Germline assignment: CDR1 SQVTM and CDR2 ANQGSEA. The trim removed 4 bases at V and 0 bases at J, leaving 3 bases unmatched. CDR3 protein: CSVGTGRSGANVLTF. The CDR3 DNA is TGCAGCGTTGGGACAGGACGCTCTGGGGCCAACGTCCTGACTTTC.

The CDR3 DNA is TGTGCCAGCAGTTTAACCCTAGCGGGAGGGCCTGCAGATACGCAGTATTTT. Its protein is CASSLTLAGGPADTQYF. J is TRBJ2-3 and V is TRBV6-5; TRBD2 matches 12 bases. The germline gives CDR1 MNHEY, CDR2 SVGAGI. Trimming cost V 4 bases and J 4 bases; bases outside gene matches: 9. The CDR3 runs 17 residues.

This clonotype occurred a few times. The J gene is TRBJ2-5, the V gene TRBV29-1; TRBD2 matches 8 bases. Unmatched junction bases numbered 5, after V lost 1 base and J lost 1 base. Germline values: CDR1 SQVTM, CDR2 ANQGSEA. The CDR3 covers 15 residues. The CDR3 DNA sequence: TGCAGCGTTGAAGGACGGGGGGGAGGCCAAGAGACCCAGTACTTC. Its translation is CSVEGRGGGQETQYF.

As concerns this clonotype: This could be a read error, since a much larger clone is one nucleotide away. The chain couples TRBV29-1 to TRBJ1-4; D remains unclear. The V gene's germline CDR1 is SQVTM and CDR2 ANQGSEA. V lost 6 bases and J 5 bases, leaving 10 bases between the germline ends. The CDR3 length is 12 residues. This CDR3 is CSVRRQNEKLFF. The DNA of the CDR3 is TGCAGCGTCAGACGGCAAAATGAAAAACTGTTTTTT.

This clonotype was counted only a few times. The chain links TRBV5-5 to TRBJ1-5, with D unclear. V was trimmed by 0 bases and J by 5 bases, leaving 9 bases between them. The germline gives CDR1 SGHKS, CDR2 YYEKEE (reference sequence). The CDR3 loop spans 14 amino acids. Here the CDR3 reads CASSLATRDQPQHF. DNA for the CDR3: TGTGCCAGCAGCTTGGCGACAAGGGATCAGCCCCAGCATTTT. The variable domain in full, completed from reference TRBV5-5 and TRBJ1-5, reads DAGVTQSPTHLIKTRGQQVTLRCSPISGHKSVSWYQQVLGQGPQFIFQYYEKEERGRGNFPDRFSARQFPNYSSELNVNALLLGDSALYLCASSLATRDQPQHFGDGTRLSIL.

This clonotype was seen repeatedly, ten times or more. This rearrangement joins TRBV29-1 to TRBJ1-1, with D uncertain. V was pared by 4 bases and J by 4 bases, with 16 bases between. The germline gives CDR1 SQVTM, CDR2 ANQGSEA. This CDR3 comprises 14 residues. CDR3 coding DNA: TGCAGCGTTGCCCCTGTGATTGGTGCCACTGAAGCTTTCTTT. It translates to CSVAPVIGATEAFF. The complete variable domain, with remaining parts taken from reference TRBV29-1 and TRBJ1-1, reads SAVISQKPSRDICQRGTSLTIQCQVDSQVTMMFWYRQQPGQSLTLIATANQGSEATYESGFVIDKFPISRPNLTFSTLTVSNMSPEDSSIYLCSVAPVIGATEAFFGQGTRLTVV.

The chain combines TRBV30 with TRBJ2-6, with D unresolved. The CDR3 runs 14 residues. V gave up 1 base and J gave up 2 bases, with 6 bases separating them. Germline V gene sequence: CDR1 GTSNPN, CDR2 SVGIG (reference sequence). CDR3 region: CAWSEAAGANVLTF. The DNA for the CDR3 is TGTGCCTGGAGTGAGGCCGCTGGGGCCAACGTCCTGACTTTC.

At least ten counts were recorded for this clonotype. The rearrangement links TRBV15 to TRBJ1-1, with TRBD1 matching over 9 bases. This CDR3 has 19 residues. Germline CDR1 is LNHNV and CDR2 is YYDKDF (reference sequence). Trimming at V came to 0 bases and at J to 0 bases, leaving 11 bases not matched to a gene. Here the CDR3 reads CATSRDLQGAGFMNTEAFF. The CDR3 coding sequence is TGTGCCACCAGCAGAGATCTACAGGGGGCCGGATTCATGAACACTGAAGCTTTCTTT.

This chain uses TRBV7-2 with TRBJ2-3; 9 bases agree with TRBD2. The CDR3 consists of 15 residues. The germline V gene encodes CDR1 SGHTA and CDR2 FQGNSA. Unmatched junction bases numbered 8, after V lost 6 bases and J lost 4 bases. The CDR3 sequence is CASSLTSGDADTQYF. The CDR3 DNA reads TGTGCCAGCAGTCTGACTAGCGGTGATGCAGATACGCAGTATTTT.

As concerns this clonotype: This may arise from a read error, as a much more abundant clone is one base away. V usage is TRBV12-3 or TRBV12-4 and J usage is TRBJ2-2; D is uncertain. Trimming removed 6 bases from V and 2 bases from J, with 16 bases in between. CDR3 length equals 16 residues. The CDR3 DNA reads as TGTGCCAGCAGCACCTCCCTAAGGTATAACACCGGGGAGCTGTTTTTT. It is translated as CASSTSLRYNTGELFF.

As regards this clonotype: A clone one base away is much larger, so this may be a read error. The chain has TRBV2 and TRBJ2-7; 7 bases map to TRBD1. Looked up from germline, CDR1 is SNHLY and CDR2 is FYNNEI. V lost 1 base, J lost 0 bases, and 3 bases stayed unmatched. CDR3 size: 15 residues. The chain's CDR3 is CASSEGQGGSYEQYF. The CDR3 region has the DNA TGTGCCAGCAGTGAAGGACAGGGTGGCTCCTACGAGCAGTACTTC. Based on the CDR3 plus reference TRBV2 and TRBJ2-7, the full variable domain is EPEVTQTPSHQVTQMGQEVILRCVPISNHLYFYWYRQILGQKVEFLVSFYNNEISEKSEIFDDQFSVERPDGSNFTLKIRSTKLEDSAMYFCASSEGQGGSYEQYFGPGTRLTVT.

The J gene is TRBJ2-1, the V gene TRBV29-1; TRBD1 or TRBD2 may be the D gene (7 bases each). Germline V gives CDR1 SQVTM, CDR2 ANQGSEA. This CDR3 has 13 residues. Trimming removed 3 bases at V and 9 bases at J, with 15 bases between. The CDR3 sequence is CSVELSGGGEQFF. CDR3 sequence (DNA): TGCAGCGTTGAGCTATCAGGGGGGGGTGAGCAGTTCTTC.